This passage covers 30 T cell receptor beta chains from one sample sequenced in a study of T cell responses to AZD1222 COVID-19 vaccine. The repertoire was sequenced with immunoSEQ multiplex PCR; TCRdb's copy has only in-frame clones and lacks some. The sample records about 100,000 clones, just over 90% being singletons. This specimen was peripheral blood, taken on day 0 of AZD1222 vaccination. These receptors all stem from an adult in good health.

The chain has TRBV3-1 (or the pseudogene TRBV3-2) and TRBJ2-2, with D perhaps TRBD2 (6 bases). Germline CDR1 LGHDT, CDR2 YNNKEL (reference sequence). The CDR3 covers 15 residues. The V gene lost 4 bases and the J gene lost 5 bases, with 14 bases spanning the gap. This CDR3 reads CASSLGLAGTGELFF. The CDR3 bases are TGTGCCAGCAGCCTGGGACTCGCCGGGACCGGGGAGCTGTTTTTT.

V is TRBV28 and J is TRBJ1-1; 9 nucleotides match TRBD1. Germline CDR1 is MDHEN and CDR2 is SYDVKM. V lost 4 bases and J lost 1; bases outside the gene matches: 13. CDR3 length: 18 amino acids. CDR3 in amino acids: CASSSIGDRVEGNTEAFF. The CDR3 coding sequence is TGTGCCAGCAGTTCTATTGGGGACAGGGTAGAGGGGAACACTGAAGCTTTCTTT. Based on the CDR3 plus reference TRBV28 and TRBJ1-1, the full variable domain is DVKVTQSSRYLVKRTGEKVFLECVQDMDHENMFWYRQDPGLGLRLIYFSYDVKMKEKGDIPEGYSVSREKKERFSLILESASTNQTSMYLCASSSIGDRVEGNTEAFFGQGTRLTVV.

The chain is built from TRBV20-1 and TRBJ2-1; D gene unclear. V was trimmed by 3 bases and J by 8 bases, leaving 2 bases between them. Germline CDR1 reads DFQATT; CDR2 reads SNEGSKA (reference sequence). The CDR3 is 9 amino acids. The CDR3: CSASDEQFF. CDR3 nucleotides: TGCAGTGCTAGCGATGAGCAGTTCTTC.

DNA for the CDR3: TGTGCCAGCAGCAGACTAGCGGGGGGGGTCACAGATACGCAGTATTTT. It translates to CASSRLAGGVTDTQYF. This sequence joins TRBV7-9 and TRBJ2-3; 14 positions agree with TRBD2. V shed 5 bases, J shed 2 bases, and the junction held 3 bases outside the gene matches. The CDR3 length is 16 residues. Germline-derived CDR1 and CDR2 are SEHNR and FQNEAQ (reference sequence).

The chain has TRBV6-5 and TRBJ2-3; 10 bases map to TRBD2. The CDR3 has 15 residues. From germline, CDR1 is MNHEY and CDR2 SVGAGI. Unmatched junction bases numbered 8, after V lost 7 bases and J lost 4 bases. Here the CDR3 DNA reads TGTGCCAGCAAGGTCCTAGCGGGGGCCCCAGATACGCAGTATTTT. Amino acids: CASKVLAGAPDTQYF.

The gene calls are TRBV5-1 and TRBJ1-5; 8 nucleotides line up with TRBD1. V lost 0 bases, J lost 4 bases, and 3 bases stayed unmatched. Germline V gene data show CDR1 as SGHRS and CDR2 as YFSETQ. The CDR3 runs to 15 residues. CDR3 region: CASSLATGGNQPQHF. CDR3 DNA: TGCGCCAGCAGCTTGGCAACAGGGGGTAATCAGCCCCAGCATTTT.

V and J are TRBV27 and TRBJ1-2; 9 nucleotides agree with TRBD1. Per the germline V gene, CDR1 is MNHEY and CDR2 is SMNVEV (reference sequence). J was trimmed by 8 bases and V by 0 bases; bases with no gene match: 10. This CDR3 is built from 16 residues. The CDR3 spells CASSLSMGTGKDGYTF. As DNA, the CDR3 is TGTGCCAGCAGTTTATCCATGGGGACAGGGAAGGACGGCTACACCTTC.

The chain combines TRBV11-1 with TRBJ2-7; D might be TRBD1 (6 bases). The V gene's germline CDR1 is SGHAT and CDR2 FQDESV (reference sequence). The CDR3 runs 15 residues. Trimming stripped 2 bases from V and 0 bases from J, with 11 bases between. The CDR3 sequence is CASSLTTGRSYEQYF. The DNA of the CDR3 is TGTGCCAGCAGCTTAACCACAGGGCGCTCCTACGAGCAGTACTTC.

This clone was detected only a few times. The rearrangement joins TRBV27 to TRBJ2-7; 7 bases align to TRBD1. The CDR3 runs to 15 residues. After removal of 6 bases from V and 2 bases from J, the junction contained 10 bases not matched to a gene. The germline CDR1 and CDR2 sequences are MNHEY and SMNVEV (reference sequence). The CDR3 region is CASSTIWDSTYEQYF. The CDR3 DNA sequence: TGTGCCAGCAGCACAATTTGGGACAGTACCTACGAGCAGTACTTC.

The rearrangement joins TRBV4-1 to TRBJ2-1; possibly TRBD2 for D (5 bases). V was trimmed by 0 bases and J by 0 bases, leaving 9 bases between them. The CDR3 sequence is 16 residues long. Germline loops: CDR1 MGHRA, CDR2 YSYEKL. CDR3 sequence (DNA): TGCGCCAGCAGCCAAGATCCCGCGGGCTCCTACAATGAGCAGTTCTTC. Protein: CASSQDPAGSYNEQFF.

The gene calls are TRBV5-1 and TRBJ1-2; weak D call: TRBD1 (6 bases). Deletions cut 4 bases from V and 2 bases from J, with 12 bases between. Germline assignment: CDR1 SGHRS and CDR2 YFSETQ. The CDR3 is 14 residues long. The DNA of the CDR3 is TGCGCCAGCAGCGCGGAAGGGGGAAACTATGGCTACACCTTC. Its protein product is CASSAEGGNYGYTF.

This sequence joins TRBV7-8 and TRBJ1-2; weak D call: TRBD1 (6 bases). V was trimmed by 5 bases and J by 0 bases, leaving 19 bases between them. The CDR3 runs 17 residues. Germline CDR1 is SGHVS and CDR2 is FQNEAQ. CDR3 loop: CASSPNTGIGANYGYTF. The CDR3 coding sequence is TGTGCCAGCAGCCCAAACACAGGGATTGGAGCTAACTATGGCTACACCTTC. Combining the CDR3 with reference TRBV7-8 and TRBJ1-2 gives the whole variable domain GAGVSQSPRYKVAKRGQDVALRCDPISGHVSLFWYQQALGQGPEFLTYFQNEAQLDKSGLPSDRFFAERPEGSVSTLKIQRTQQEDSAVYLCASSPNTGIGANYGYTFGSGTRLTVV.

The rearrangement links TRBV7-2 to TRBJ2-3; D is ambiguous. With 1 base removed from V and 6 bases from J, the gap between germline ends came to 11 bases. Germline V gene lookup returns CDR1 SGHTA and CDR2 FQGNSA. This CDR3 comprises 14 residues. For the CDR3, the DNA is TGTGCCAGCAGCTTAGTTCCTGGGATGGATACGCAGTATTTT. It yields the protein CASSLVPGMDTQYF.

The chain carries TRBV5-5 and TRBJ2-7; TRBD1 is a possible D gene (6 bases). Germline-derived CDR1 and CDR2 are SGHKS and YYEKEE (reference sequence). With 0 bases removed from V and 3 bases from J, the gap between germline ends came to 7 bases. This CDR3 has 13 amino acids. This chain's CDR3 is CASSLARGYEQYF. CDR3 coding DNA: TGTGCCAGCAGCTTGGCCAGGGGCTACGAGCAGTACTTC.

V usage is TRBV3-1 (or the pseudogene TRBV3-2) and J usage is TRBJ1-5; D not resolved. CDR1 is LGHDT and CDR2 is YNNKEL in the germline V gene (reference sequence). The CDR3 is 13 residues long. Deletions cut 1 base from V and 5 bases from J, with 6 bases between. The CDR3 DNA reads TGTGCCAGCAGCCAAGGTAGAGATCAGCCCCAGCATTTT. Translating gives CASSQGRDQPQHF.

The V and J genes are TRBV30 and TRBJ1-4, with D unresolved. CDR3 length: 13 amino acids. The ends were cut back, 2 bases at V and 3 bases at J, with 7 bases in the middle. Looked up from germline, CDR1 is GTSNPN and CDR2 is SVGIG (reference sequence). CDR3 amino acids: CAWSKKANEKLFF. The CDR3 DNA is TGTGCCTGGAGTAAGAAAGCTAATGAAAAACTGTTTTTT.

The CDR3 is CATTRVGGIGYTF. In DNA, the CDR3 is TGTGCCACCACTCGGGTCGGGGGCATTGGCTACACCTTC. This sequence joins TRBV10-3 and TRBJ1-2; D might be TRBD1 (6 bases). Trimming removed 10 bases from V and 7 bases from J, with 19 bases in between. The CDR3 is 13 amino acids. Germline assignment: CDR1 ENHRY and CDR2 SYGVKD.

About this clone: An end of the junction does not agree with germline; a read error may underlie this. V usage is TRBV19 and J usage is TRBJ1-2; perhaps TRBD1 as D (5 bases). CDR1 and CDR2 from the germline V gene are LNHDA and SQIVND (reference sequence). This CDR3 is built from 14 residues. The DNA for the CDR3 is TGTGCCAGTAGTCCGGGACCTAGAAACTCTGGCTACACCTTC. Residues: CASSPGPRNSGYTF.

The J gene is TRBJ2-7, the V gene TRBV27, with D perhaps assigned TRBD1 or TRBD2 (5 bases each). Germline values: CDR1 MNHEY, CDR2 SMNVEV (reference sequence). The CDR3 runs 13 residues. The ends were cut back, 6 bases at V and 7 bases at J, with 16 bases in the middle. CDR3 loop: CASRSGLRGEQYF. For the CDR3, the DNA is TGTGCCAGCAGGTCAGGGTTGAGGGGAGAGCAGTACTTC.

The V and J genes are TRBV2 and TRBJ1-4; 7 bases fit TRBD1. V lost 8 bases to trimming and J lost 5 bases; unmatched junction nucleotides: 5. Per the germline V gene, CDR1 is SNHLY and CDR2 is FYNNEI. The CDR3 contains 13 residues. CDR3 in amino acids: CASVQGGNEKLFF. The CDR3, as DNA: TGTGCCAGCGTGCAGGGGGGGAATGAAAAACTGTTTTTT.

J is TRBJ1-2 and V is TRBV5-5; maybe TRBD1 (5 bases). The CDR3 loop spans 14 amino acids. Germline CDR1 and CDR2: SGHKS and YYEKEE (reference sequence). V gave up 0 bases and J gave up 4 bases, with 10 bases separating them. The CDR3 sequence: CASSLATASYGYTF. The CDR3 coding sequence is TGTGCCAGCAGCTTGGCGACAGCCTCCTATGGCTACACCTTC.

The chain uses TRBV18 and TRBJ1-1; D uncertain. CDR3 length: 15 residues. CDR1 is KGHSH, CDR2 LQKENI, per germline. Trimming left V 3 bases short and J 1 base short, with 12 bases between. The CDR3 is CASSPVNMKNTEAFF. DNA of the CDR3: TGTGCCAGCTCACCTGTCAATATGAAGAACACTGAAGCTTTCTTT.

V is TRBV7-2 and J is TRBJ2-3; 7 bases fit TRBD2. The germline V gene has CDR1 SGHTA and CDR2 FQGNSA. The CDR3 covers 14 residues. V gave up 5 bases and J gave up 10 bases; unmatched junction bases: 12. In DNA, the CDR3 is TGTGCCAGCAGCCCATTCGGGGGGAAGGATCCGCAGTATTTT. The encoded protein is CASSPFGGKDPQYF. Full variable domain (missing parts from reference TRBV7-2 and TRBJ2-3): GAGVSQSPSNKVTEKGKDVELRCDPISGHTALYWYRQSLGQGLEFLIYFQGNSAPDKSGLPSDRFSAERTGGSVSTLTIQRTQQEDSAVYLCASSPFGGKDPQYFGPGTRLTVL.

This clone was found once. J is TRBJ1-2 and V is TRBV5-1; no clear D gene. Germline loops: CDR1 SGHRS, CDR2 YFSETQ. The CDR3 totals 16 residues. V gave up 2 bases and J gave up 2 bases, with 16 bases separating them. Written as DNA, the CDR3 is TGCGCCAGCAGCTTCGTAGCAGAAATATTAAACTATGGCTACACCTTC. Its translation is CASSFVAEILNYGYTF.

The chain uses TRBV7-9 and TRBJ2-3; TRBD1 aligns across 7 bases. CDR3 size: 16 residues. The V segment lost 1 base and the J segment 1 base; nucleotides outside the gene matches: 5. Germline CDR1 reads SEHNR; CDR2 reads FQNEAQ (reference sequence). CDR3 protein: CASSLVGQGGTDTQYF. For the CDR3, the DNA is TGTGCCAGCAGCTTAGTCGGCCAGGGGGGCACAGATACGCAGTATTTT.

This clone has more than one count but fewer than ten. CDR3 nucleotide sequence: TGTGCCAGCAGCCACAATGAGCAGTTCTTC. Protein sequence: CASSHNEQFF. The chain carries TRBV28 and TRBJ2-1; D remains ambiguous. Germline CDR1 reads MDHEN; CDR2 reads SYDVKM. Trimming took off 6 bases at V and 5 bases at J, with 2 bases between the two ends. The CDR3 is 10 residues long.

This rearrangement joins TRBV27 to TRBJ2-3; D tentatively reads TRBD1 or TRBD2 (6 bases each). V lost 4 bases and J lost 14, with 16 bases in between. Germline CDR1 is MNHEY and CDR2 is SMNVEV (reference sequence). The CDR3 has 12 residues. The CDR3 region is CASSSLGGRSYF. CDR3 coding DNA: TGTGCCAGCAGTTCACTAGGGGGGAGGTCGTATTTT.

J is TRBJ1-2 and V is TRBV7-8, with D tentatively TRBD1 (5 bases). V was pared by 4 bases and J by 4 bases, with 13 bases between. Germline assignment: CDR1 SGHVS and CDR2 FQNEAQ. The CDR3 has 14 amino acids. CDR3 region: CASSSAREVYGYTF. Written as DNA, the CDR3 is TGTGCCAGCAGCTCTGCCAGGGAGGTCTATGGCTACACCTTC.

The V and J genes are TRBV7-9 and TRBJ2-2, with D unresolved. CDR1 SEHNR and CDR2 FQNEAQ come from the germline V gene (reference sequence). The V gene lost 5 bases and the J gene lost 1 base, with 5 bases spanning the gap. The CDR3 has 13 residues. CDR3 DNA: TGTGCCAGCAGCGACTGGAACACCGGGGAGCTGTTTTTT. This sequence encodes CASSDWNTGELFF.

The gene calls are TRBV5-6 and TRBJ2-3, with unresolved D. Trimming shortened V by 2 bases and J by 0 bases, and 16 bases separated the two germline ends. The CDR3 loop spans 17 amino acids. The V gene's germline CDR1 is SGHDT and CDR2 YYEEEE. The CDR3 nucleotides read TGTGCCAGCAGCTTCTTGGCCGTGGGCTCAAGCACAGATACGCAGTATTTT. It is translated as CASSFLAVGSSTDTQYF.